This is a list of T cell receptor beta chains from one sample in a study of blood T cell repertoires in COVID-19. The table came from immunoSEQ multiplex PCR; TCRdb's copy has only in-frame clones and leaves some out. The data show 150,000 or so clones, with approximately 83% seen just once and 25% to 30% held by the top ten. The sequencing input was peripheral blood. Receptors were obtained from a woman in her sixties with acute or convalescent COVID-19. The CDR3 runs from the conserved cysteine through the conserved F or W. The order of the fields is J gene, D gene, V gene, clone size, CDR3 DNA, CDR3 protein. D genes are given only for firm matches. Not every row has a clone size; where given, it reads once, few, many or a size class.

J gene: TRBJ1-5
D gene: -
V gene: TRBV21-1
clone size: -
CDR3 DNA: TGTGCCAGCAGCAGAACCCGGACAGGGGATAGCAATCAGCCCCAGCATTTT
CDR3 protein: CASSRTRTGDSNQPQHF

J gene: TRBJ1-5
D gene: -
V gene: TRBV10-2
clone size: -
CDR3 DNA: TGCGCCAGCAGTGAGTCCTGGTTGCGGCCCCAGCATTTT
CDR3 protein: CASSESWLRPQHF

J gene: TRBJ2-7
D gene: TRBD2
V gene: TRBV27
clone size: -
CDR3 DNA: TGTGCCAGCAGTCGCCGGGGGGCCTACGAGCAGTACTTC
CDR3 protein: CASSRRGAYEQYF

J gene: TRBJ1-2
D gene: -
V gene: TRBV12-3/TRBV12-4
clone size: -
CDR3 DNA: TGTGCCAGCAGTTTGCGGATCGACCTATGCTCCTTC
CDR3 protein: CASSLRIDLCSF

J gene: TRBJ2-6
D gene: TRBD1
V gene: TRBV5-1
clone size: -
CDR3 DNA: TGCGCCAGCAGCTTGCTTCAGGGAACAGGGGCTGCTGGGGCCAACGTCCTGACTTTC
CDR3 protein: CASSLLQGTGAAGANVLTF

J gene: TRBJ2-2
D gene: -
V gene: TRBV18
clone size: -
CDR3 DNA: TGTGCCAGCTCACCCGCGGTCAGTGAGGGATCCACCGGGGAGCTGTTTTTT
CDR3 protein: CASSPAVSEGSTGELFF

J gene: TRBJ1-2
D gene: -
V gene: TRBV28
clone size: -
CDR3 DNA: TGTGCCAGCAGTTCGCCAGCGGGTCGCGGCTACACCTTC
CDR3 protein: CASSSPAGRGYTF

J gene: TRBJ2-1
D gene: -
V gene: TRBV24-1
clone size: few
CDR3 DNA: TGTGCCACCAGTGATTCCCGGACTACCCGCCATGAGCAGTTCTTC
CDR3 protein: CATSDSRTTRHEQFF

J gene: TRBJ1-1
D gene: -
V gene: TRBV10-3
clone size: -
CDR3 DNA: TGTGCCATCACAGACACGTTTCTGAACACTGAAGCTTTCTTT
CDR3 protein: CAITDTFLNTEAFF

J gene: TRBJ1-5
D gene: TRBD1
V gene: TRBV19
clone size: -
CDR3 DNA: TGTGCCAGTACCCGAAGCCGACAGGGCTTAGAGCCCCAGCATTTT
CDR3 protein: CASTRSRQGLEPQHF

J gene: TRBJ1-1
D gene: TRBD1
V gene: TRBV6-5
clone size: -
CDR3 DNA: TGTGCCAGCAGTTACGGGACAGGGTGGGACGCTTTCTTT
CDR3 protein: CASSYGTGWDAFF

J gene: TRBJ2-3
D gene: TRBD2
V gene: TRBV28
clone size: once
CDR3 DNA: TGTGCCAGCAGTGTGACTAGCGGGGTCACAGATACGCAGTATTTT
CDR3 protein: CASSVTSGVTDTQYF

J gene: TRBJ1-5
D gene: -
V gene: TRBV2
clone size: -
CDR3 DNA: TGTGCCAGCAGTGCCTCTGGGCAGGGCCATCAGCCCCAGCATTTT
CDR3 protein: CASSASGQGHQPQHF

J gene: TRBJ2-2
D gene: TRBD2
V gene: TRBV27
clone size: -
CDR3 DNA: TGTGCCAGCCGTAGCTGGACTAGCGGGGGGGCTACCGGGGAGCTGTTTTTT
CDR3 protein: CASRSWTSGGATGELFF

J gene: TRBJ2-3
D gene: TRBD1
V gene: TRBV27
clone size: once
CDR3 DNA: TGTGCCAGCAGTCTTTTGAACTCCGGGACAGGGGGCCCAGATACGCAGTATTTT
CDR3 protein: CASSLLNSGTGGPDTQYF

J gene: TRBJ2-5
D gene: TRBD1
V gene: TRBV6-5
clone size: -
CDR3 DNA: TGTGCCAGCAGTCAGTCAGGGGGAGAGACCCAGTACTTC
CDR3 protein: CASSQSGGETQYF

J gene: TRBJ1-2
D gene: -
V gene: TRBV10-1
clone size: -
CDR3 DNA: TGCGCCAGCAGCCCTCAGGGGAGTAACTATGGCTACACCTTC
CDR3 protein: CASSPQGSNYGYTF

J gene: TRBJ2-1
D gene: -
V gene: TRBV5-1
clone size: -
CDR3 DNA: TGCGCCAGCAGCTTGCGCGGGACTGACCCCAGGGATGAGCAGTTCTTC
CDR3 protein: CASSLRGTDPRDEQFF

J gene: TRBJ2-3
D gene: -
V gene: TRBV12-3/TRBV12-4
clone size: -
CDR3 DNA: TGTGCCAGCAGTTTACTTAGCGGGCAGTATTTT
CDR3 protein: CASSLLSGQYF

J gene: TRBJ1-1
D gene: -
V gene: TRBV14
clone size: once
CDR3 DNA: TGTGCCAGCAGCCAAGATATTGGCTTCCGAAACACTGAAGCTTTCTTT
CDR3 protein: CASSQDIGFRNTEAFF

J gene: TRBJ1-6
D gene: -
V gene: TRBV30
clone size: -
CDR3 DNA: TGTGCCTGGGGGTTAGGACTTCGTGTTCCGAGGCGGATTAATTCACCCCTCCACTTT
CDR3 protein: CAWGLGLRVPRRINSPLHF

J gene: TRBJ1-1
D gene: -
V gene: TRBV9
clone size: once
CDR3 DNA: TGTGCCAGCAGCCTCGGACAGAACACTGAAGCTTTCTTT
CDR3 protein: CASSLGQNTEAFF

J gene: TRBJ2-3
D gene: TRBD2
V gene: TRBV11-3
clone size: -
CDR3 DNA: TGTGCCAGCAGCTTAGCCCCACTAGCGGGGGGCACAGATACGCAGTATTTT
CDR3 protein: CASSLAPLAGGTDTQYF

J gene: TRBJ1-2
D gene: -
V gene: TRBV12-3/TRBV12-4
clone size: -
CDR3 DNA: TGTGCCAGCAGCCACGGGAAGGATGGCTACACCTTC
CDR3 protein: CASSHGKDGYTF

J gene: TRBJ1-2
D gene: TRBD1
V gene: TRBV6-1
clone size: once
CDR3 DNA: TGTGCCAGCAGTGCTAAGGGACAGGAACTGTACTATGGCTACACCTTC
CDR3 protein: CASSAKGQELYYGYTF

J gene: TRBJ2-2
D gene: TRBD1
V gene: TRBV11-3
clone size: -
CDR3 DNA: TGTGCCAGCAAGCAGGGGGCGGACACCGGGGAGCTGTTTTTT
CDR3 protein: CASKQGADTGELFF

J gene: TRBJ2-7
D gene: TRBD1
V gene: TRBV11-2
clone size: -
CDR3 DNA: TGTGCCAGCAGCCGACAGGGAGTTTCCTACGAGCAGTACTTC
CDR3 protein: CASSRQGVSYEQYF

J gene: TRBJ1-4
D gene: -
V gene: TRBV27
clone size: -
CDR3 DNA: TGTGCCAGCAGTTTATTAACAGGAGCGGGTGAAAAACTGTTTTTT
CDR3 protein: CASSLLTGAGEKLFF

J gene: TRBJ1-2
D gene: -
V gene: TRBV7-2
clone size: -
CDR3 DNA: TGTGCCAGCCGCCGAGTACTTAACTATGGCTACACCTTC
CDR3 protein: CASRRVLNYGYTF

J gene: TRBJ1-1
D gene: -
V gene: TRBV16
clone size: -
CDR3 DNA: TGTGCCAGCAGTCGATCGAGGAACACTGAAGCTTTCTTT
CDR3 protein: CASSRSRNTEAFF

J gene: TRBJ1-1
D gene: -
V gene: TRBV6-1
clone size: -
CDR3 DNA: TGTGCCAGCAGTGAAGCGGGTCCAGGCGCTTTCTTT
CDR3 protein: CASSEAGPGAFF

J gene: TRBJ1-2
D gene: -
V gene: TRBV18
clone size: -
CDR3 DNA: TGTGCCAGCTCACCTGGTCGGGGGGACTATGGCTACACCTTC
CDR3 protein: CASSPGRGDYGYTF

J gene: TRBJ1-6
D gene: TRBD1
V gene: TRBV4-1
clone size: few
CDR3 DNA: TGCGCCAGCAGCCAAACCAGGGGGCAAAGTTCACCCCTCCACTTT
CDR3 protein: CASSQTRGQSSPLHF